The entry that follows covers one T cell receptor beta chain sequence. These data come from a study of control samples from healthy donors and cancer patients. The CDR3 consists of 15 residues. Germline CDR1 SGHRS, CDR2 YFSETQ. Sequencing used immunoSEQ multiplex PCR; TCRdb keeps in-frame clones, though not all of them. The sample carries 130,000 to 150,000 clones, approximately 92% recorded once. Source material: blood. The source is a man aged 30 to 45 in good health. V and J are TRBV5-1 and TRBJ2-7; D might be TRBD2 (6 bases). The tail of the sequence fits TRBJ2-1 better, so the J call may be wrong. The CDR3 region has the DNA TGCGCCAGCAGCCCCGCCGGGACTCCCTACAATGAGCAGTTCTTC. It translates to CASSPAGTPYNEQFF.